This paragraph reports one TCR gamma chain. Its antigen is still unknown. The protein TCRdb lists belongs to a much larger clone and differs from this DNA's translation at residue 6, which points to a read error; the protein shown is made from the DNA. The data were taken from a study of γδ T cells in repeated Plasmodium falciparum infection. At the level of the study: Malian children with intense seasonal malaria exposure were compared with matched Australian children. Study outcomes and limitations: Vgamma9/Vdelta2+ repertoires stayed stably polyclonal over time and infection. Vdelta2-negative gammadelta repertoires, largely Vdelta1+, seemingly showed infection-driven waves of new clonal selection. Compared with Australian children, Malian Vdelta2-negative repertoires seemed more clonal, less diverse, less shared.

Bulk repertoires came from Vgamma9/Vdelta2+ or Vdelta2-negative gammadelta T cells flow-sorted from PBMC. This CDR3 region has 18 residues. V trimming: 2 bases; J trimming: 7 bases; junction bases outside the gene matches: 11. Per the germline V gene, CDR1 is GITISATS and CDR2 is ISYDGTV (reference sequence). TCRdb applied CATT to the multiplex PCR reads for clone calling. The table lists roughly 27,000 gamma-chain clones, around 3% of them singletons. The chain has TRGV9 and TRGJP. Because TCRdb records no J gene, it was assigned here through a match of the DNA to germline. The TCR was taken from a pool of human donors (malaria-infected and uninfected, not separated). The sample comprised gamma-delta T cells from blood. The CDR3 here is CALWEARDPELGKKIKVF. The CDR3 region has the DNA TGTGCCTTGTGGGAGGCCAGGGACCCGGAGTTGGGCAAAAAAATCAAGGTATTT.